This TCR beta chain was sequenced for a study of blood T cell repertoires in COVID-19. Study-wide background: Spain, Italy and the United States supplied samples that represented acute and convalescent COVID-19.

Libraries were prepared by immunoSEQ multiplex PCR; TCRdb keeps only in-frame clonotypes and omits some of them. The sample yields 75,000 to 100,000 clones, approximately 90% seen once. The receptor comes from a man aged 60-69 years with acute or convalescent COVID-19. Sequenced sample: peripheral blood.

The DNA for the CDR3 is TGTGCCAGCAGCAAAGGACAGGGTGGAAGGCTTAGCAATCAGCCCCAGCATTTT. Its translation is CASSKGQGGRLSNQPQHF. This chain connects TRBV21-1 to TRBJ1-5; the table gives TRBD1 as D, unverified against the DNA. TRBV21-1 is assigned pseudogene status. This CDR3 spans 18 amino acids.